Listed below are T cell receptor beta chains from one sample, sequenced in a study of response to subunit inactivated influenza vaccine. TCRdb itself ran the RT-PCR reads through MiXCR, one entry per CDR3 protein. Of more than 200,000 distinct CDR3 sequences detected, less than 15% appear once; the ten largest clones hold roughly 7.7%. Here the sequenced sample was non-naive T cells sorted from PBMCs, taken around 15 days before vaccination. The receptors derive from a man in his fifties who received an inactivated influenza vaccine. Both conserved end residues are part of each CDR3. D genes are given only for firm matches. Size values are once, few and many counts, or a class for expanded clones, and some rows have none.

>TRBJ2-1|TRBV5-5|-|15|-
CASSSGPQSYNEQFF
TGTGCCAGCAGTTCAGGGCCGCAATCCTACAATGAGCAGTTCTTC
>TRBJ2-5|TRBV20-1|few|13|-
CSAQRGNQETQYF
TGCAGTGCTCAACGGGGGAACCAAGAGACCCAGTACTTC
>TRBJ2-5|TRBV7-9|few|14|TRBD2
CASSFEGGGVTQYF
TGTGCCAGCAGCTTCGAAGGCGGGGGAGTAACCCAGTACTTC
>TRBJ2-5|TRBV12-3/TRBV12-4|many|14|-
CASSLRRQQETQYF
TGTGCCAGCAGTTTACGGCGGCAACAAGAGACCCAGTACTTC
>TRBJ2-3|TRBV3-1|few|15|-
CASSQDHRAEDTQYF
TGTGCCAGCAGCCAAGACCACAGGGCGGAAGATACGCAGTATTTT
>TRBJ1-5|TRBV11-2|-|15|-
CASSLGGRGNQPQHF
TGTGCCAGCAGCTTGGGGGGCAGAGGCAATCAGCCCCAGCATTTT
>TRBJ2-7|TRBV24-1|few|18|TRBD1
CATSPTRDRGLRSYEQYF
TGTGCCACCAGCCCGACCCGGGACAGGGGCTTAAGGTCCTACGAGCAGTACTTC
>TRBJ2-1|TRBV10-3|many|13|-
CAILAQSYNEQFF
TGTGCCATCCTAGCGCAGTCCTACAATGAGCAGTTCTTC
>TRBJ2-5|TRBV7-9|-|14|-
CASSLGGGPETQYF
TGTGCCAGCAGCTTAGGGGGGGGGCCCGAGACCCAGTACTTC
>TRBJ2-1|TRBV7-3|many|14|-
CASSISGRYNEQFF
TGTGCCAGCAGCATCTCTGGACGGTACAATGAGCAGTTCTTC
>TRBJ2-2|TRBV3-1|-|17|-
CASSQLYARDQAGELFF
TGTGCCAGCAGCCAGTTATATGCCCGGGATCAGGCCGGGGAGCTGTTTTTT
>TRBJ2-1|TRBV6-2/TRBV6-3|many|14|TRBD2
CASTPVAGVSEQFF
TGTGCCAGCACCCCAGTAGCGGGAGTTTCTGAGCAGTTCTTC
>TRBJ1-5|TRBV19|few|13|-
CASSKQGNQPQHF
TGTGCCAGTAGTAAACAGGGAAATCAGCCCCAGCATTTT
>TRBJ2-1|TRBV12-3/TRBV12-4|few|15|TRBD2
CASSPSGIPYNEQFF
TGTGCCAGCAGTCCTAGCGGGATCCCCTACAATGAGCAGTTCTTC
>TRBJ1-2|TRBV5-4|once|15|-
CASSLGWGASGSYTF
TGTGCCAGCAGCTTGGGTTGGGGGGCCTCCGGTAGCTACACCTTC
>TRBJ1-5|TRBV4-3|-|13|-
CASSQLIGRPQHF
TGCGCCAGCAGCCAACTGATTGGCCGGCCCCAGCATTTT
>TRBJ2-3|TRBV7-6|few|15|-
CASSLAGGRSDTQYF
TGTGCCAGCAGCTTAGCTGGAGGTCGCTCAGATACGCAGTATTTT
>TRBJ2-7|TRBV11-2|few|14|-
CASSLDSGPYEQYF
TGTGCCAGCAGCTTAGACAGCGGTCCCTACGAGCAGTACTTC
>TRBJ1-1|TRBV6-5|many|14|-
CASSYDGMNTEAFF
TGTGCCAGCAGTTACGACGGAATGAACACTGAAGCTTTCTTT
>TRBJ1-5|TRBV12-3/TRBV12-4|-|16|TRBD1
CASSYRQGERRQAQHF
TGTGCCAGCAGTTACAGACAGGGGGAGCGCAGGCAGGCCCAGCATTTT
>TRBJ1-2|TRBV6-1|few|12|-
CASSATGEGYTF
TGTGCCAGCAGTGCGACAGGTGAAGGCTACACCTTC
>TRBJ2-5|TRBV9|-|16|TRBD1
CASSVAGTGGKETQYF
TGTGCCAGCAGCGTAGCTGGGACAGGGGGCAAGGAGACCCAGTACTTC
>TRBJ2-2|TRBV5-1|few|14|-
CASSTGGGSGELFF
TGCGCCAGCAGCACCGGGGGAGGATCCGGGGAGCTGTTTTTT
>TRBJ2-7|TRBV11-1|few|14|-
CASSFRQAYYEQYF
TGTGCCAGCAGCTTTAGACAGGCGTACTACGAGCAGTACTTC
>TRBJ2-1|TRBV18|few|16|TRBD2
CASSTERGGRYNEQFF
TGTGCCAGCTCAACCGAGCGGGGGGGCCGCTACAATGAGCAGTTCTTC